This paragraph reports one TCR beta chain. This entry belongs to a study of blood T cell repertoires in COVID-19. As for the study in general: Whether acute or convalescent, the COVID-19 samples came from the United States, Italy and Spain. Sources were T cells, B-cell-depleted T cells, or PBMCs; the material itself was cDNA or gDNA.

The authors' processing: Counts of nucleated cells, estimated from reference gene primer amplification, were obtained. Using immunoSEQ multiplex PCR, the repertoire was profiled, and TCRdb retains in-frame clones only, with some absent. V and J calls and clone size are given by that table; D and trimming were obtained from the DNA. The repertoire includes 200,000 to 250,000 clones, 75% to 85% of them detected once, and 1.4% sits in the top ten. The sequence was obtained from a woman in her forties who had recovered from COVID-19. Sequencing used peripheral blood.

In DNA, the CDR3 is TGTGCCACCAGTGACAAGCACAATGAGCAGTTCTTC. It translates to CATSDKHNEQFF. V gene TRBV24-1 combines with J gene TRBJ2-1, with no clear D. V gave up 4 bases and J gave up 5 bases, with 5 bases separating them. CDR1 and CDR2 (germline): KGHDR, SFDVKD. The CDR3 contains 12 residues.